Sequencing of this T cell receptor (beta chain) was carried out in a study of shared T cell receptors in the human thymus. Only in-frame clones appear in the TCRdb table, and some are missing; sequencing was by immunoSEQ multiplex PCR. The sample has about 660,000 clones, 88% seen once. This sample also belongs to another study, concerning human thymus T cells. That source reports: Healthy Finnish infants having corrective surgery for congenital heart defects served as donors. The thymus tissue came from resections taken during corrective heart surgery. Thymic and blood repertoires appeared to carry a bias in their V and J gene usage. Unrelated individuals were reported by related research to share highly overlapping thymic repertoires.

The sequencing sample was made of thymocytes. The TCR comes from a boy in the first two years of life with a congenital heart defect.

CDR3 sequence: CASSHDRVGDTQYF. CDR3 coding DNA: TGTGCCAGCAGCCATGACAGGGTAGGAGATACGCAGTATTTT. The chain employs TRBV5-6 and TRBJ2-3; 7 bases are shared with TRBD1. CDR3 length: 14 amino acids. The ends lost 4 bases at V and 5 bases at J; junction bases unmatched: 7. Germline CDR1 is SGHDT and CDR2 is YYEEEE.